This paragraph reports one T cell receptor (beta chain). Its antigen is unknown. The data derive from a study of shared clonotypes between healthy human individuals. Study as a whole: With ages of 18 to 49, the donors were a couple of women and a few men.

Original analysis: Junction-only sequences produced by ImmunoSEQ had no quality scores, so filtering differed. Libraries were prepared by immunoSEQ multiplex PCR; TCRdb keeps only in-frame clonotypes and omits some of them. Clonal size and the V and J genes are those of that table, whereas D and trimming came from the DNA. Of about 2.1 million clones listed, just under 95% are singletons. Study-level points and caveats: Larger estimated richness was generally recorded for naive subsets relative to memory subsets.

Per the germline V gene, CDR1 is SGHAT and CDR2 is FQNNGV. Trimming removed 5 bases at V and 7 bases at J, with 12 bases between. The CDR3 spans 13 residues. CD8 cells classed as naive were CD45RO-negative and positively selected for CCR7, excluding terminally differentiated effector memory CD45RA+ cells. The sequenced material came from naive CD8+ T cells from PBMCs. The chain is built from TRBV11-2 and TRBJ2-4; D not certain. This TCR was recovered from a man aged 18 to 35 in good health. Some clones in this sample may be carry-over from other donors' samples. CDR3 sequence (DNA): TGTGCCAGCAGCACACCCGGCGAGAACATTCAGTACTTC. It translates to CASSTPGENIQYF.